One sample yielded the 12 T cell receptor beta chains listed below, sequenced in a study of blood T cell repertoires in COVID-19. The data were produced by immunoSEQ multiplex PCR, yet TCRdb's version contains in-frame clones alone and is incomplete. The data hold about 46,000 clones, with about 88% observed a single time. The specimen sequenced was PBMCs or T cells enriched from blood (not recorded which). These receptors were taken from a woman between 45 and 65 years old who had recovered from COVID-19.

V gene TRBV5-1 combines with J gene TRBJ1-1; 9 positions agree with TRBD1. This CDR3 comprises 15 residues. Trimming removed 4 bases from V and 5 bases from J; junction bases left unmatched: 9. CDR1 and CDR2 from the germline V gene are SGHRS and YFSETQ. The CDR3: CASSGLQGARTEAFF. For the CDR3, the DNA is TGCGCCAGCAGCGGACTACAGGGGGCTCGGACTGAAGCTTTCTTT.

The CDR3 sequence is CASRGAGTISGNTIYF. CDR3 coding DNA: TGTGCCAGCAGGGGGGCAGGGACAATCTCTGGAAACACCATATATTTT. The rearrangement joins TRBV2 to TRBJ1-3, with a weak D call TRBD1 (6 bases). Germline V gives CDR1 SNHLY, CDR2 FYNNEI. The V gene lost 6 bases and the J gene lost 0 bases, with 15 bases spanning the gap. This CDR3 has 16 residues.

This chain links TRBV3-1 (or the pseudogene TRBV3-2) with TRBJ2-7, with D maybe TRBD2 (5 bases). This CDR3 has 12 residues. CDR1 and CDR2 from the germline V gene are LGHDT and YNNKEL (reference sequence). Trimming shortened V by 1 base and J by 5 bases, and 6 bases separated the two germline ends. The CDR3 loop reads CASSQVSDEQYF. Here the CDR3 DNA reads TGTGCCAGCAGCCAAGTTAGCGACGAGCAGTACTTC.

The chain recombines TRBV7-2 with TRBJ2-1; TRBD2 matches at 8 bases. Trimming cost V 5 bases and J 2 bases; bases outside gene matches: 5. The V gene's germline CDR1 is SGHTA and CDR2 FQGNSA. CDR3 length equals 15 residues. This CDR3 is CASSISGVAYNEQFF. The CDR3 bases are TGTGCCAGCAGCATTAGCGGGGTGGCCTACAATGAGCAGTTCTTC.

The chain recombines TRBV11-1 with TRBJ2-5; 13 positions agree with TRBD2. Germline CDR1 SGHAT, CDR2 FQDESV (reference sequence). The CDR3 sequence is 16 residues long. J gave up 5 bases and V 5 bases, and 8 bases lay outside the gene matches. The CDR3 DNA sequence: TGTGCCAGCAGCCGGCGGACTAGCGGGGGTCGCGAGACCCAGTACTTC. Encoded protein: CASSRRTSGGRETQYF.

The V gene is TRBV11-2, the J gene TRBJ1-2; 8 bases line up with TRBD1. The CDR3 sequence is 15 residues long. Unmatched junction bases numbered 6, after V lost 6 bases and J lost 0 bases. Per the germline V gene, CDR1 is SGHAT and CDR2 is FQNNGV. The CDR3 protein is CASSLGQDPNYGYTF. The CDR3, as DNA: TGTGCCAGCAGTTTGGGACAGGACCCTAACTATGGCTACACCTTC.

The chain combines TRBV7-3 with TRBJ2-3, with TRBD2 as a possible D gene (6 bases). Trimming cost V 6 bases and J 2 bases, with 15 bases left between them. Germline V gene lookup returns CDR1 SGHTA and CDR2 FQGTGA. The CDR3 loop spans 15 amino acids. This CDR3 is CASSPLGGPTDTQYF. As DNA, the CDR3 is TGTGCCAGCAGTCCCCTGGGGGGACCCACAGATACGCAGTATTTT.

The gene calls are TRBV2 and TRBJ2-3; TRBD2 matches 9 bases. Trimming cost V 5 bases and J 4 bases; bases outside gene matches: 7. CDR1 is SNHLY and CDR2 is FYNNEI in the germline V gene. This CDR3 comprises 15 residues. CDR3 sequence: CASSSRAGGSDTQYF. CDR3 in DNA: TGTGCCAGCAGTTCTCGAGCGGGAGGATCAGATACGCAGTATTTT. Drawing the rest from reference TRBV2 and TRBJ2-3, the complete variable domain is EPEVTQTPSHQVTQMGQEVILRCVPISNHLYFYWYRQILGQKVEFLVSFYNNEISEKSEIFDDQFSVERPDGSNFTLKIRSTKLEDSAMYFCASSSRAGGSDTQYFGPGTRLTVL.

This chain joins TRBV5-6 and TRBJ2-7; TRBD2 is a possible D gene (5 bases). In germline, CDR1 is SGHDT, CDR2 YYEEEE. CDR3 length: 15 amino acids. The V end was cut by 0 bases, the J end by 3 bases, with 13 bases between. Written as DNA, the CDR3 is TGTGCCAGCAGCTTGGTTGTGGGGAGTAACTACGAGCAGTACTTC. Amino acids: CASSLVVGSNYEQYF.

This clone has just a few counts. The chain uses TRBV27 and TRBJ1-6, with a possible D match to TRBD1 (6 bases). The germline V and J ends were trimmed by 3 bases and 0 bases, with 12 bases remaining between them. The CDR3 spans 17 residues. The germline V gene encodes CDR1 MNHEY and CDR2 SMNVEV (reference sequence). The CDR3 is CASSFEGGGSYNSPLHF. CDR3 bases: TGTGCCAGCAGTTTTGAGGGGGGGGGCTCCTATAATTCACCCCTCCACTTT.

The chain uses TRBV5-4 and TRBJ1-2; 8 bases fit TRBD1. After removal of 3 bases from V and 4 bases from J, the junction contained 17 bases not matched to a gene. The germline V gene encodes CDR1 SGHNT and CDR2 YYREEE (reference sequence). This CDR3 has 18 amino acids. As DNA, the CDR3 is TGTGCCAGCAGCTCCGCAGGGGGCGGGCGGGTACCGGGCTATGGCTACACCTTC. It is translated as CASSSAGGGRVPGYGYTF.

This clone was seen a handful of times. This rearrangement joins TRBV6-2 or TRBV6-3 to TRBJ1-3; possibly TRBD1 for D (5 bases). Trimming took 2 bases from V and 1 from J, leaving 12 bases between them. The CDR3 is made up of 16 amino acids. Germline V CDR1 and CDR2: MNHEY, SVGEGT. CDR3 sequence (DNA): TGTGCCAGCAGTTACCATCGACAGAGTTCTGGAAACACCATATATTTT. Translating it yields CASSYHRQSSGNTIYF.